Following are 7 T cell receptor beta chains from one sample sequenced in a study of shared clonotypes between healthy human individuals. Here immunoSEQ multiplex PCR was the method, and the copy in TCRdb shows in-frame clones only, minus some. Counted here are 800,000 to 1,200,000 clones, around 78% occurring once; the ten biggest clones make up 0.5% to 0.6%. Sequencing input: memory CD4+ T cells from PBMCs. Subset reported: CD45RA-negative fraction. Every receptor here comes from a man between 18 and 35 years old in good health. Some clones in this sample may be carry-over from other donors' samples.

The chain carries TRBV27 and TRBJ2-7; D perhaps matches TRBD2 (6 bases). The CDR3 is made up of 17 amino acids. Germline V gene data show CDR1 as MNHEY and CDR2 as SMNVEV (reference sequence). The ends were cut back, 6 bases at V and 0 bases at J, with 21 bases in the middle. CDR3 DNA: TGTGCCAGCAGACCCGCCCTTGGGCGGGGCATCTCCTACGAGCAGTACTTC. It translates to CASRPALGRGISYEQYF.

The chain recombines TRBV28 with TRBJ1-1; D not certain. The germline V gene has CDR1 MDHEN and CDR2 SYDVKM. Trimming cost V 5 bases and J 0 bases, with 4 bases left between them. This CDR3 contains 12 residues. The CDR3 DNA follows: TGTGCCAGCAGTGGGTTGAACACTGAAGCTTTCTTT. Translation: CASSGLNTEAFF.

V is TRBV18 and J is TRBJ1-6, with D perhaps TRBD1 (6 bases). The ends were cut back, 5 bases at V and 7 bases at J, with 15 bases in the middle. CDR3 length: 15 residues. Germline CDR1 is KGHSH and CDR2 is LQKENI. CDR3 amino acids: CASSAIDRTNSPLHF. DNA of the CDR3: TGTGCCAGCTCAGCAATCGACAGGACGAATTCACCCCTCCACTTT.

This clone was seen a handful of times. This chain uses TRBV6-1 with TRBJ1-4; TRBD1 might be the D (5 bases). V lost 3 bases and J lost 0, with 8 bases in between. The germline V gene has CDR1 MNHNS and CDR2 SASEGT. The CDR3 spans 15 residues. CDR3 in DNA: TGTGCCAGCAGTGACCGACAGCCAACTAATGAAAAACTGTTTTTT. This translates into CASSDRQPTNEKLFF.

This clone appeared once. CDR3 sequence: CAIGQGAYNEQFF. The CDR3 region has the DNA TGTGCCATCGGACAGGGGGCTTACAATGAGCAGTTCTTC. V usage is TRBV10-3 and J usage is TRBJ2-1; 11 bases agree with TRBD1. Trimming took 8 bases from V and 4 from J; bases not matched to a gene: 1. From germline, CDR1 is ENHRY and CDR2 SYGVKD. This CDR3 has 13 residues.

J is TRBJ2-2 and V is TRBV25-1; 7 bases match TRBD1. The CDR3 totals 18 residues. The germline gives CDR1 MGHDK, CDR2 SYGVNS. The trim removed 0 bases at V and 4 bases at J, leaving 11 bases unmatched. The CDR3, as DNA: TGTGCCAGCAGTGAATATAGTGGGAACCGACAGGGCACCGGGGAGCTGTTTTTT. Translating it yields CASSEYSGNRQGTGELFF.

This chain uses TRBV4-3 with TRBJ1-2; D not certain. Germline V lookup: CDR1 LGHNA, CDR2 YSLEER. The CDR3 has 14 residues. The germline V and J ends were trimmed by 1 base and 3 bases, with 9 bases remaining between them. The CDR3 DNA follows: TGCGCCAGCAGCCAAGTGGGGATGTACTATGGCTACACCTTC. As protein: CASSQVGMYYGYTF.